This paragraph reports one T cell receptor beta chain. No antigen is known for it. The data were obtained in a study of blood T cells in healthy people across ages. Trimming at V came to 4 bases and at J to 1 base, leaving 7 bases not matched to a gene. The V gene's germline CDR1 is SGHKS and CDR2 YYEKEE (reference sequence). The CDR3 runs 16 residues. The authors ran a second PCR of 7 to 11 cycles using a sample-barcoded 5' primer and a J-beta primer mix. TCRdb processed the 5' RACE reads anew with MiXCR; each CDR3 protein has one entry. In the table there are over a million distinct CDR3 sequences, 42% of which are singletons. Overall study results and limits: PBMCs were not sorted, which prevented a conclusive comparison of naive versus antigen-experienced cells. Among long-lived donors, naive CD4+ cells were more numerous and diversity higher than in aged donors. Diversity estimated from one million T cells was considered an underestimate.

Sequenced material: blood. The chain combines TRBV5-5 with TRBJ2-2; 7 positions match TRBD2. The clonotype originates from a woman aged 18-29 years in good health. DNA of the CDR3: TGTGCCAGCAGCACAAGACTAGCACAGAACACCGGGGAGCTGTTTTTT. Its translation is CASSTRLAQNTGELFF.